Shown below are 19 T cell receptor beta chains from a single sample sequenced in a study of CD8 T cells in Susac syndrome. After extraction with the RNeasy kit, about 0.45 to 1 ug of the RNA was reverse transcribed using random hexamers. TCRdb reanalysed the immunoSEQ multiplex PCR reads using MiXCR and keeps one entry per CDR3 protein. The sample lists some 300,000 distinct CDR3 sequences, 65% to 90% occurring once. Sequenced sample: CD8+ T cells from PBMCs. These receptors originate from a human donor with multiple sclerosis.

In its sample, this clonotype was seen a few times. This rearrangement joins TRBV12-3 or TRBV12-4 to TRBJ1-1; D uncertain. The CDR3 consists of 14 residues. Trimming pared 3 bases from V and 0 bases from J, leaving 8 bases between. Written as DNA, the CDR3 is TGTGCCAGCAGTTTGACGGACCTGAACACTGAAGCTTTCTTT. Protein sequence: CASSLTDLNTEAFF.

The CDR3 sequence: CASRSVSGNTIYF. CDR3 nucleotides: TGTGCCAGCCGCTCGGTTTCTGGAAACACCATATATTTT. This chain joins TRBV5-4 and TRBJ1-3; no firm D call. Germline V gives CDR1 SGHNT, CDR2 YYREEE (reference sequence). This CDR3 region has 13 residues. V was pared by 7 bases and J by 1 base, with 9 bases between.

V and J are TRBV27 and TRBJ2-7; D is unresolved. Germline V lookup: CDR1 MNHEY, CDR2 SMNVEV (reference sequence). Trimming shortened V by 4 bases and J by 1 base, and 11 bases separated the two germline ends. CDR3 length: 14 amino acids. CDR3 DNA: TGTGCCAGCAGTTCCGACACCGGGTCCTACGAGCAGTACTTC. This gives the protein CASSSDTGSYEQYF.

The V and J genes are TRBV12-3 or TRBV12-4 and TRBJ2-1, with TRBD2 matching over 15 bases. The ends lost 6 bases at V and 9 bases at J; junction bases unmatched: 9. The CDR3 loop spans 16 amino acids. The CDR3 region is CASRGGLAGGPGEQFF. CDR3 nucleotides: TGTGCCAGCAGGGGCGGACTAGCGGGAGGGCCCGGTGAGCAGTTCTTC.

The chain couples TRBV5-6 to TRBJ2-2, with TRBD1 identical over 8 bases. CDR1 SGHDT and CDR2 YYEEEE come from the germline V gene. The CDR3 covers 15 residues. Unmatched junction bases numbered 8, after V lost 4 bases and J lost 6 bases. The CDR3 coding sequence is TGTGCCAGCAGCGGACAGGGAAGGGACCCCGGGGAGCTGTTTTTT. Protein: CASSGQGRDPGELFF.

The J gene is TRBJ2-1, the V gene TRBV7-9, with 7 bases lining up with TRBD1. The junction had 5 bases not matched to a gene; V was cut back by 2 bases and J by 4 bases. The germline V gene encodes CDR1 SEHNR and CDR2 FQNEAQ (reference sequence). There are 15 residues in the CDR3. DNA of the CDR3: TGTGCCAGCAGCTTATGGGACAGAAATTACAATGAGCAGTTCTTC. Its protein is CASSLWDRNYNEQFF. Drawing the rest from reference TRBV7-9 and TRBJ2-1, the complete variable domain is DTGVSQNPRHKITKRGQNVTFRCDPISEHNRLYWYRQTLGQGPEFLTYFQNEAQLEKSRLLSDRFSAERPKGSFSTLEIQRTEQGDSAMYLCASSLWDRNYNEQFFGPGTRLTVL.

The chain has TRBV21-1 and TRBJ1-2. TRBV21-1 is a documented pseudogene. This CDR3 is 8 amino acids long. The chain's CDR3 is CASSKDLF. DNA for the CDR3: TGTGCCAGCAGCAAAGACCTCTTC.

CDR3 DNA sequence: TGTGCCAGCAGCTTGTCGACAACCCGGCGCCAGCCCCAGCATTTT. It codes for CASSLSTTRRQPQHF. The chain employs TRBV5-6 and TRBJ1-5; D is unresolved. V was clipped by 1 base and J by 7 bases, with 15 bases between them. In germline, CDR1 is SGHDT, CDR2 YYEEEE. The CDR3 extends over 15 amino acids.

As DNA, the CDR3 is TGTGCCAGCACCCTGGGATCGAAGAGGACTGAAGCTTTCTTT. Amino acids: CASTLGSKRTEAFF. The rearrangement links TRBV28 to TRBJ1-1; no firm D call. Looked up from germline, CDR1 is MDHEN and CDR2 is SYDVKM. The CDR3 loop spans 14 amino acids. With 7 bases removed from V and 5 bases from J, the gap between germline ends came to 17 bases.

This clonotype was counted once. The chain joins TRBV6-1 to TRBJ2-3; the D gene is possibly TRBD1 (7 bases). Trimming pared 6 bases from V and 3 bases from J, leaving 16 bases between. The CDR3 has 15 residues. CDR1 is MNHNS and CDR2 is SASEGT in the germline V gene. CDR3 sequence reads: CASSLWRGHTDTQYF. CDR3 bases: TGTGCCAGCAGCCTTTGGAGGGGGCATACAGATACGCAGTATTTT.

This chain links TRBV7-9 with TRBJ2-6; perhaps TRBD1 as D (6 bases). The germline V gene has CDR1 SEHNR and CDR2 FQNEAQ (reference sequence). The CDR3 is 14 amino acids. Trimming took off 8 bases at V and 9 bases at J, with 17 bases between the two ends. CDR3 residues: CASASNRADNVLTF. DNA of the CDR3: TGTGCCAGCGCCTCAAACAGGGCTGACAACGTCCTGACTTTC. The variable domain in full, completed from reference TRBV7-9 and TRBJ2-6, reads DTGVSQNPRHKITKRGQNVTFRCDPISEHNRLYWYRQTLGQGPEFLTYFQNEAQLEKSRLLSDRFSAERPKGSFSTLEIQRTEQGDSAMYLCASASNRADNVLTFGAGSRLTVL.

The chain couples TRBV29-1 to TRBJ2-1; the match to TRBD2 covers 9 bases. With V trimmed by 8 bases and J by 5 bases, 10 bases remained unmatched. CDR3 size: 14 residues. CDR1 is SQVTM, CDR2 ANQGSEA, per germline. CDR3 protein: CSPARLAADNEQFF. CDR3 in DNA: TGCAGCCCCGCGAGACTAGCGGCCGACAATGAGCAGTTCTTC.

This chain connects TRBV9 to TRBJ2-7; a possible D gene is TRBD2 (5 bases). V was pared by 2 bases and J by 1 base, with 13 bases between. CDR3 size: 15 residues. Germline lookup yields CDR1 SGDLS and CDR2 YYNGEE. CDR3: CASSVAGSASYEQYF. As DNA, the CDR3 is TGTGCCAGCAGCGTGGCGGGTAGCGCGTCCTACGAGCAGTACTTC. Full variable domain (missing parts from reference TRBV9 and TRBJ2-7): DSGVTQTPKHLITATGQRVTLRCSPRSGDLSVYWYQQSLDQGLQFLIQYYNGEERAKGNILERFSAQQFPDLHSELNLSSLELGDSALYFCASSVAGSASYEQYFGPGTRLTVT.

The chain couples TRBV4-1 to TRBJ1-2; no firm D call. With 0 bases removed from V and 8 bases from J, the gap between germline ends came to 13 bases. The CDR3 consists of 14 residues. Germline lookup yields CDR1 MGHRA and CDR2 YSYEKL. CDR3 sequence: CASSQDQAGRGYTF. DNA for the CDR3: TGCGCCAGCAGCCAAGATCAGGCGGGCAGGGGCTACACCTTC.

J is TRBJ2-1 and V is TRBV5-5, with D uncertain. This CDR3 contains 15 residues. V gave up 0 bases and J gave up 4 bases, with 11 bases separating them. From germline, CDR1 is SGHKS and CDR2 YYEKEE (reference sequence). The CDR3 region has the DNA TGTGCCAGCAGCTTGGTAGACGACCGATACAATGAGCAGTTCTTC. This encodes CASSLVDDRYNEQFF. Together with reference TRBV5-5 and TRBJ2-1, the CDR3 gives the full variable domain: DAGVTQSPTHLIKTRGQQVTLRCSPISGHKSVSWYQQVLGQGPQFIFQYYEKEERGRGNFPDRFSARQFPNYSSELNVNALLLGDSALYLCASSLVDDRYNEQFFGPGTRLTVL.

The chain joins TRBV5-1 to TRBJ1-1, with a possible D match to TRBD1 (5 bases). The CDR3 has 17 residues. V shed 0 bases and J shed 0 bases, with 15 bases lying between them. Germline CDR1 is SGHRS and CDR2 is YFSETQ. The CDR3 DNA sequence: TGCGCCAGCAGCTTGGCAGGGATTCCCTCTATGAACACTGAAGCTTTCTTT. Residues: CASSLAGIPSMNTEAFF.

The chain has TRBV5-4 and TRBJ1-1; TRBD1 is a possible D gene (5 bases). This CDR3 is 17 amino acids long. Deletions cut 0 bases from V and 0 bases from J, with 15 bases between. From germline, CDR1 is SGHNT and CDR2 YYREEE (reference sequence). CDR3 sequence: CASSLANRDYMNTEAFF. The DNA of the CDR3 is TGTGCCAGCAGCTTGGCCAACCGGGACTACATGAACACTGAAGCTTTCTTT.

The DNA for the CDR3 is TGTGCCAGCAGCCAGTTGATAGCGGGAGCGCGATACAATGAGCAGTTCTTC. It encodes CASSQLIAGARYNEQFF. The chain recombines TRBV7-8 with TRBJ2-1; 9 bases agree with TRBD2. The CDR3 is 17 amino acids. The V and J ends lost 5 bases and 4 bases, in that order; junction bases with no gene match: 12. Germline V gene lookup returns CDR1 SGHVS and CDR2 FQNEAQ.

J is TRBJ2-1 and V is TRBV3-1, with 13 bases identical to TRBD2. Per the germline V gene, CDR1 is LGHDT and CDR2 is YNNKEL (reference sequence). Trimming took 4 bases from V and 2 from J; bases not matched to a gene: 8. The CDR3 length is 18 residues. CDR3 sequence: CASSPLGGLAGPYNEQFF. The CDR3 DNA follows: TGTGCCAGCAGCCCCCTAGGGGGACTAGCGGGACCCTACAATGAGCAGTTCTTC.